This TCR beta chain was recovered during a study of vaccination and CD4 T cells after COVID-19. For the study at large: Convalescent cases consisted of six males and four females, of whom two were Hispanic. The control cultures got either a CEFX pool, an HIV-1 Nef pool, or no peptide at all. Notes on the study in general: The study found that a median approximately 84% of reactive clones in convalescent patients appeared only post-vaccination. Vaccine-specific clones numbering 304 of 307 showed spike mono-reactivity in convalescent patients.

The treatment denotes: roughly ten-day PBMC culture with coronavirus spike peptide pools or control peptides (ViraFEST assay). There are 13 residues in the CDR3. The V gene lost 2 bases and the J gene lost 7 bases, with 8 bases spanning the gap. Oncomine TCR Beta short-read sequencing was applied to DNA from cultured CD4+ T cells. MiXCR, run by TCRdb on the PCR reads, gives a single entry per CDR3 protein. This sample has about 23,000 distinct CDR3 sequences; around 45% occur once, and the top ten carry about 18%. About this clonotype: Antigen specificity is unknown.

Here the sequenced sample was CD4+ T cells from blood, cultured in vitro, taken before SARS-CoV-2 vaccination. This chain joins TRBV12-3 or TRBV12-4 and TRBJ1-4, with D possibly TRBD1 on 5 matching bases. This sequence was found in a human donor who received a COVID-19 vaccine. The CDR3 here is CASSLLGGEKLFF. For the CDR3, the DNA is TGTGCCAGCAGTTTATTGGGGGGTGAAAAACTGTTTTTT.